This entry is about one T cell receptor (beta chain). The sample belongs to a study of T cells after yellow fever vaccination. Findings and limits, study-wide: Sorted memory subsets on day 0 lacked detectable levels of almost all vaccine-responding clonotypes.

MiXCR, run by TCRdb on the 5' RACE reads, gives a single entry per CDR3 protein. The table lists fewer than 20,000 distinct CDR3 sequences, under 5% of them singletons. Deletions cut 9 bases from V and 0 bases from J, with 16 bases between. The germline V gene has CDR1 SGHDT and CDR2 YYEEEE. The CDR3 has 14 residues. This receptor was identified in a man aged 25-40 years who received the YFV17D yellow fever vaccine. Sequencing used PBMCs, either bulk or a sorted T-cell subset (CD4+, CD8+, memory, or dextramer-sorted; not recorded which), obtained 15 days after the yellow fever booster vaccination. This chain links TRBV5-6 with TRBJ2-7; no reliable D call. The CDR3 loop is CAMSPGLLSYEQYF. The CDR3 DNA is TGTGCCATGAGCCCCGGGCTCCTCTCCTACGAGCAGTACTTC.